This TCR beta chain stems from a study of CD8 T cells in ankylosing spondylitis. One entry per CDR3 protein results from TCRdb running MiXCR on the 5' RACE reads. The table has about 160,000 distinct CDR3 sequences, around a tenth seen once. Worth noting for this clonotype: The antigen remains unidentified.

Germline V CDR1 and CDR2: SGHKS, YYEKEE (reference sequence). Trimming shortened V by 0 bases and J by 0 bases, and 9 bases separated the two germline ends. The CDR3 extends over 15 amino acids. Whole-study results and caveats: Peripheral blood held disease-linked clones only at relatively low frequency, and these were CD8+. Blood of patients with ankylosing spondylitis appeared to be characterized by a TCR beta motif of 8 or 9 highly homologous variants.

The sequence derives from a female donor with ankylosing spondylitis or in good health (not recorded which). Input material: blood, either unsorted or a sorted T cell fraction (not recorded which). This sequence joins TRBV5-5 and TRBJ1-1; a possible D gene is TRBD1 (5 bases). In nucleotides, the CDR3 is TGTGCCAGCAGCTTGGGTGGGGGGATGAACACTGAAGCTTTCTTT. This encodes CASSLGGGMNTEAFF.